One T cell receptor beta chain is described in this entry. Its antigen remains unidentified. The sample is drawn from a study of cytomegalovirus exposure and HLA in healthy donors. Study conclusions and caveats: Most observed TCR sequences were rare, whereas some public TCRs were detected in many donors. Most CMV-associated TCR beta chains were later found to appear HLA-restricted.

The CDR3 spans 13 residues. The germline gives CDR1 SGHKS, CDR2 YYEKEE (reference sequence). Trimming removed 7 bases at V and 0 bases at J, with 11 bases between. A multiplex PCR was run with 60 Vbeta primers and 13 Jbeta primers. The table came from immunoSEQ multiplex PCR; TCRdb's copy has only in-frame clones and leaves some out. The repertoire shows roughly 40,000 clones; the top ten hold about 4.2%. This TCR was recovered from a male donor in good health and CMV-seronegative. The sample consisted of PBMCs. V and J are TRBV5-5 and TRBJ2-7; D not certain. The CDR3 coding sequence is TGTGCCAGCGAACGGTTGCTCTCCTACGAGCAGTACTTC. It codes for CASERLLSYEQYF. The whole variable domain, filled in from reference TRBV5-5 and TRBJ2-7, reads DAGVTQSPTHLIKTRGQQVTLRCSPISGHKSVSWYQQVLGQGPQFIFQYYEKEERGRGNFPDRFSARQFPNYSSELNVNALLLGDSALYLCASERLLSYEQYFGPGTRLTVT.